This T cell receptor beta chain is drawn from a study of blood T cells in healthy people across ages. The total RNA that was extracted per sample amounted to at least 5 micrograms. This CDR3 spans 13 amino acids. Germline-derived CDR1 and CDR2 are SGHTA and FQGNSA. With 5 bases removed from V and 8 bases from J, the gap between germline ends came to 15 bases. This clonotype was seen more than once but under ten times. Its target is not known. PCR was performed a second time for about 6 to 11 cycles using a sample-barcoded 5' primer and a J-beta primer mix. Each single sample gave us at least 2.5 million CDR3-containing paired-end reads. Using its own MiXCR run on the 5' RACE reads, TCRdb lists one record per CDR3 protein. The repertoire holds about 1,400,000 distinct CDR3 sequences, about 40% seen once, with 6.5% to 10% in the top ten. Broader study findings: The donors' CMV status was not determined, possibly confounding changes in expanded clonotypes. Unsorted PBMC material precluded a definitive naive versus antigen-experienced comparison.

This clonotype was obtained from a woman between 18 and 29 years old in good health. This sequence joins TRBV7-2 and TRBJ1-2; D is possibly TRBD1 (5 bases). The material sequenced was blood. The CDR3 spells CASSLGRGEGYTF. CDR3 in DNA: TGTGCCAGCAGCCTAGGTCGGGGGGAGGGCTACACCTTC.